Included here is one T cell receptor (beta chain) sequence, with context. This entry belongs to a study of blood T cell repertoires in COVID-19. Across the study: Sites across the United States, Italy and Spain contributed samples from acute and convalescent COVID-19. T cells, B-cell-depleted T cells, or PBMCs provided the cDNA or gDNA that served as material.

Trimming took 6 bases from V and 0 from J, leaving 11 bases between them. Per the germline V gene, CDR1 is LNHDA and CDR2 is SQIVND (reference sequence). CDR3 length equals 14 residues. Original processing methods: Using reference gene primer amplification, nucleated cell counts were estimated. Clones were read by immunoSEQ multiplex PCR, and TCRdb kept only the in-frame ones, dropping some. That table supplies the V and J calls and clone size; D and trimming were determined from the DNA. Of some 370,000 clones listed, approximately 88% are singletons. The V gene is TRBV19, the J gene TRBJ1-2; maybe TRBD1 (6 bases). The sequencing input was peripheral blood. The sequence derives from a man aged 35 to 55 with acute or convalescent COVID-19. For the CDR3, the DNA is TGTGCCAGTAGGCGGACAGCAGCTAACTATGGCTACACCTTC. It translates to CASRRTAANYGYTF.